A single sample is the source of the 27 T cell receptor beta chains below, sequenced in a study of cytomegalovirus exposure and HLA in healthy donors. Vbeta (60) and Jbeta (13) primers were used in the PCR. Repertoires were generated with immunoSEQ multiplex PCR, while TCRdb's copy carries only in-frame clones and drops some. Here the sample spans 150,000 to 200,000 clones, about 80% being singletons. The sequenced material came from PBMCs. Receptors originate from a woman under 40 in good health and CMV-seropositive.

On this clone: This sample also contains other DNA sequences that code for the same CDR3. The V gene is TRBV9, the J gene TRBJ2-3, with D unresolved. The CDR3 length is 12 residues. The germline CDR1 and CDR2 sequences are SGDLS and YYNGEE. Trimming took 4 bases from V and 0 from J, leaving 3 bases between them. The CDR3 protein is CASSPSTDTQYF. CDR3 bases: TGTGCCAGCAGCCCAAGCACAGATACGCAGTATTTT.

V usage is TRBV11-2 and J usage is TRBJ1-5; TRBD1 might be the D (6 bases). The V gene lost 0 bases and the J gene lost 5 bases, with 11 bases spanning the gap. Germline values: CDR1 SGHAT, CDR2 FQNNGV. The CDR3 loop spans 15 amino acids. This CDR3 reads CASSLDSQGYQPQHF. In DNA form, the CDR3 reads TGTGCCAGCAGCTTAGATTCGCAGGGGTATCAGCCCCAGCATTTT.

V and J are TRBV6-1 and TRBJ2-7; D unresolved. Germline V gene lookup returns CDR1 MNHNS and CDR2 SASEGT. This CDR3 spans 14 amino acids. V lost 8 bases, J lost 0 bases, and 14 bases lay in between. CDR3 protein: CASARSPSSYEQYF. The DNA of the CDR3 is TGTGCCAGCGCTCGGTCTCCAAGCTCCTACGAGCAGTACTTC.

Comment on this clone: The junction departs from the called germline gene at one end, perhaps through a read error. The rearrangement joins TRBV7-9 to TRBJ2-7; no clear D. The germline V gene has CDR1 SEHNR and CDR2 FQNEAQ (reference sequence). The CDR3 covers 15 residues. CDR3 amino acids: CSSRPRDKPSYEQYF. In nucleotides, the CDR3 is TGTTCCAGCAGACCCCGTGACAAGCCCTCCTACGAGCAGTACTTC.

The chain employs TRBV19 and TRBJ2-1; 14 bases match TRBD2. With 7 bases clipped from V and 4 bases from J, the junction kept 12 bases outside the gene matches. This CDR3 spans 18 amino acids. Germline V CDR1 and CDR2: LNHDA, SQIVND (reference sequence). The CDR3 DNA is TGTGCCAGTACCGAACGCCCGGGACTAGCGGGGGAGTACAATGAGCAGTTCTTC. This encodes CASTERPGLAGEYNEQFF.

The chain is built from TRBV7-9 and TRBJ2-3; 12 positions match TRBD2. The V gene's germline CDR1 is SEHNR and CDR2 FQNEAQ (reference sequence). CDR3 length: 16 residues. Trimming cost V 5 bases and J 2 bases; bases outside gene matches: 5. DNA of the CDR3: TGTGCCAGCAGCCCACTAGCGGGGGGTATCACAGATACGCAGTATTTT. It yields the protein CASSPLAGGITDTQYF.

The V gene is TRBV19, the J gene TRBJ2-2; 9 bases line up with TRBD2. CDR3 length: 15 residues. J lost 6 bases, V lost 8 bases, and 10 bases had no gene match. Germline values: CDR1 LNHDA, CDR2 SQIVND (reference sequence). Written as DNA, the CDR3 is TGTGCCAGTCGGTCAGCGGGAGGTTCGGCCGGGGAGCTGTTTTTT. It translates to CASRSAGGSAGELFF.

The chain carries TRBV13 and TRBJ2-2, with D possibly TRBD1 on 6 matching bases. The CDR3 has 15 amino acids. From germline, CDR1 is PRHDT and CDR2 FYEKMQ (reference sequence). V lost 0 bases to trimming and J lost 5 bases, with 10 bases between them. CDR3 sequence reads: CASSLGRGPTGELFF. The CDR3, as DNA: TGTGCCAGCAGCTTAGGCAGGGGTCCGACCGGGGAGCTGTTTTTT.

The CDR3 coding sequence is TGTGCCAGCAGTTACTCGATTCAGGGGAGGGAGAATCAGCCCCAGCATTTT. Protein sequence: CASSYSIQGRENQPQHF. This chain joins TRBV6-7 and TRBJ1-5; weak D call: TRBD1 (6 bases). TRBV6-7 is an ORF for which the function is uncertain. The CDR3 is 17 residues long. V was shortened by 0 bases and J by 4 bases, with 16 bases between the two germline ends.

This clone was seen a single time. The rearrangement joins TRBV7-8 to TRBJ1-5; D is unresolved. Germline lookup yields CDR1 SGHVS and CDR2 FQNEAQ. The CDR3 runs to 15 residues. The V end was cut by 5 bases, the J end by 3 bases, with 14 bases between. CDR3 bases: TGTGCCAGCAGCCAGAAGAGGGTGTTCAATCAGCCCCAGCATTTT. Its protein is CASSQKRVFNQPQHF.

The CDR3 loop reads CASSQPGTGGNTIYF. CDR3 nucleotide sequence: TGCGCCAGCAGCCAACCCGGGACAGGGGGAAACACCATATATTTT. The V and J genes are TRBV4-1 and TRBJ1-3; 9 positions match TRBD1. The CDR3 runs to 15 residues. The germline V gene encodes CDR1 MGHRA and CDR2 YSYEKL. The V segment lost 2 bases and the J segment 4 bases; nucleotides outside the gene matches: 3.

The chain carries TRBV27 and TRBJ2-1; 12 bases agree with TRBD2. This CDR3 has 16 residues. Germline lookup yields CDR1 MNHEY and CDR2 SMNVEV (reference sequence). V lost 3 bases, J lost 3 bases, and 3 bases stayed unmatched. For the CDR3, the DNA is TGTGCCAGCAGTTTGTCTAGCGGGGGGGACTACAATGAGCAGTTCTTC. It encodes CASSLSSGGDYNEQFF.

This chain joins TRBV6-4 and TRBJ2-1, with 13 bases that match TRBD2. CDR3 length equals 15 residues. The V gene end was trimmed by 6 bases and the J gene end by 8 bases; junction bases not matched to a gene: 7. Germline V lookup: CDR1 MRHNA, CDR2 SNTAGT. The CDR3 spells CASSRLAGGPDEQFF. Written as DNA, the CDR3 is TGTGCCAGCAGCCGACTAGCGGGGGGTCCAGATGAGCAGTTCTTC.

The chain has TRBV5-1 and TRBJ1-1; a possible D gene is TRBD1 (6 bases). V was cut by 0 bases and J by 1 base, with 13 bases left in between. Germline CDR1 is SGHRS and CDR2 is YFSETQ. The length of the CDR3 is 16 residues. CDR3 loop: CASSLAFRGRNTEAFF. The CDR3 DNA follows: TGCGCCAGCAGCTTGGCTTTCAGGGGACGGAACACTGAAGCTTTCTTT.

Here the CDR3 DNA reads TGTGCTAGTGGTTTGGTAAAAACAGGGGAAGGGGTACGAGTAAACGAGCAGTACTTC. Translating it yields CASGLVKTGEGVRVNEQYF. V gene TRBV12-5 combines with J gene TRBJ2-7, with TRBD1 matching 7 bases. Germline assignment: CDR1 LGHNT and CDR2 FRNRAP. With 0 bases clipped from V and 5 bases from J, the junction kept 19 bases outside the gene matches. This CDR3 contains 19 residues.

This chain joins TRBV10-3 and TRBJ2-5; 12 bases map to TRBD2. The V segment lost 0 bases and the J segment 4 bases; nucleotides outside the gene matches: 6. This CDR3 contains 17 residues. Germline V gene sequence: CDR1 ENHRY, CDR2 SYGVKD. CDR3 protein: CAISESSLAGGPETQYF. The CDR3 DNA is TGTGCCATCAGTGAGTCAAGTCTAGCGGGAGGGCCAGAGACCCAGTACTTC.

The chain has TRBV6-1 and TRBJ1-4, with a tentative D call TRBD1 (5 bases). V was pared by 8 bases and J by 3 bases, with 13 bases between. There are 14 residues in the CDR3. CDR1 is MNHNS, CDR2 SASEGT, per germline. As DNA, the CDR3 is TGTGCCAGCGCCGCCCGGGGGGCTAATGAAAAACTGTTTTTT. Its translation: CASAARGANEKLFF.

The rearrangement uses TRBV29-1 and TRBJ2-7, with D possibly matching TRBD2 (6 bases). The germline V gene encodes CDR1 SQVTM and CDR2 ANQGSEA. Trimming stripped 3 bases from V and 6 bases from J, with 18 bases between. This CDR3 has 14 residues. CDR3 sequence (DNA): TGCAGCGTTGAGGGGGGAAGTGAGTTCCGCGAGCAGTACTTC. Translation: CSVEGGSEFREQYF.

This clone was picked up one time. V usage is TRBV2 and J usage is TRBJ1-5; the D gene is possibly TRBD1 (5 bases). Trimming removed 4 bases at V and 3 bases at J, with 13 bases between. Per the germline V gene, CDR1 is SNHLY and CDR2 is FYNNEI. The CDR3 is made up of 15 amino acids. The CDR3 DNA reads TGTGCCAGCAGTGTTTTTCTGGACAACAATCAGCCCCAGCATTTT. It codes for CASSVFLDNNQPQHF.

V and J are TRBV30 and TRBJ1-5; 8 bases agree with TRBD1. CDR3 length: 13 amino acids. The V gene end was trimmed by 2 bases and the J gene end by 12 bases; junction bases not matched to a gene: 9. Germline CDR1 and CDR2: GTSNPN and SVGIG (reference sequence). The CDR3, as DNA: TGTGCCTGGAGTTTGGGGACAGGAAACAACCAGCATTTT. Its protein product is CAWSLGTGNNQHF.

This clone was counted only a few times. The chain is built from TRBV6-6 and TRBJ1-2; D is unclear. Germline loops: CDR1 MNHNY, CDR2 SVGAGI (reference sequence). The CDR3 has 13 residues. The V gene lost 5 bases and the J gene lost 2 bases, with 9 bases spanning the gap. The CDR3 sequence: CASSPPGNYGYTF. CDR3 sequence (DNA): TGTGCCAGCAGTCCCCCCGGGAACTATGGCTACACCTTC.

V gene TRBV9 combines with J gene TRBJ2-2, with D perhaps matching TRBD2 (5 bases). This CDR3 has 15 residues. Germline V lookup: CDR1 SGDLS, CDR2 YYNGEE. The germline V and J ends were trimmed by 0 bases and 1 base, with 7 bases remaining between them. CDR3 protein: CASSVGGRNTGELFF. The CDR3 coding sequence is TGTGCCAGCAGCGTAGGTGGGAGGAACACCGGGGAGCTGTTTTTT.

The chain carries TRBV5-1 and TRBJ2-7; TRBD1 agrees at 8 bases. CDR1 is SGHRS, CDR2 YFSETQ, per germline. With 1 base clipped from V and 4 bases from J, the junction kept 7 bases outside the gene matches. The CDR3 has 15 amino acids. CDR3 residues: CASSLIETGAYEQYF. The CDR3 bases are TGCGCCAGCAGCTTGATCGAGACAGGGGCTTACGAGCAGTACTTC. Full variable domain (missing parts from reference TRBV5-1 and TRBJ2-7): KAGVTQTPRYLIKTRGQQVTLSCSPISGHRSVSWYQQTPGQGLQFLFEYFSETQRNKGNFPGRFSGRQFSNSRSEMNVSTLELGDSALYLCASSLIETGAYEQYFGPGTRLTVT.

This chain uses TRBV29-1 with TRBJ2-1; D is undetermined. V was shortened by 3 bases and J by 9 bases, with 6 bases between the two germline ends. Germline lookup yields CDR1 SQVTM and CDR2 ANQGSEA. This CDR3 has 10 residues. This CDR3 is CSVDGPEQFF. The CDR3 DNA follows: TGCAGCGTTGATGGGCCTGAGCAGTTCTTC.

The genes are TRBV6-5 and TRBJ2-3; 8 bases map to TRBD1. CDR1 is MNHEY and CDR2 is SVGAGI in the germline V gene. The CDR3 runs 15 residues. V shed 0 bases and J 3 bases; nucleotides not matched to a gene: 2. The CDR3 region is CASSYSTGVTDTQYF. The CDR3 coding sequence is TGTGCCAGCAGTTACTCGACAGGGGTTACAGATACGCAGTATTTT.

In its sample, this clone ranks as medium-sized. The chain carries TRBV4-3 and TRBJ2-7; a weak D match, TRBD2 (5 bases). Trimming took off 0 bases at V and 7 bases at J, with 19 bases between the two ends. This CDR3 comprises 16 residues. From germline, CDR1 is LGHNA and CDR2 YSLEER. The CDR3 nucleotides read TGCGCCAGCAGCCAAGAACTCGAAGGACCCCGCGGGGAGCAGTACTTC. Translated, it gives CASSQELEGPRGEQYF.

The chain combines TRBV4-1 with TRBJ1-5, with D tentatively TRBD1 (6 bases). This CDR3 region has 18 residues. V was clipped by 0 bases and J by 3 bases, with 18 bases between them. Germline V gives CDR1 MGHRA, CDR2 YSYEKL. The CDR3 sequence: CASSQDTRGGLDNQPQHF. The CDR3 DNA reads TGCGCCAGCAGCCAAGATACCAGGGGTGGTTTGGACAATCAGCCCCAGCATTTT.